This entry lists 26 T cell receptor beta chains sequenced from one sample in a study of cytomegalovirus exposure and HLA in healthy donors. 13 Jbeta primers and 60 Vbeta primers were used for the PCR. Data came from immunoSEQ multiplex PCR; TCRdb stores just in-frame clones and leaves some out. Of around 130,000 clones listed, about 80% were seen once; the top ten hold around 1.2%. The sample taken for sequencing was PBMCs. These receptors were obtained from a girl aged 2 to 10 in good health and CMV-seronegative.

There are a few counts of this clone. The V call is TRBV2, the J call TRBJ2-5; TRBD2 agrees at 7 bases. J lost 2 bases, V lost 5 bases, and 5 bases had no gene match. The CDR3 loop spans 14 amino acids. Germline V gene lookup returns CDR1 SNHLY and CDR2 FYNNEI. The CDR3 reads CASSMSGGQETQYF. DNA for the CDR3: TGTGCCAGCAGTATGTCGGGAGGACAAGAGACCCAGTACTTC.

The CDR3 here is CAIKGGRDETQYF. The CDR3 nucleotides read TGTGCCATCAAGGGCGGGAGGGATGAGACCCAGTACTTC. The rearrangement joins TRBV10-3 to TRBJ2-5, with 9 bases matching TRBD2. The CDR3 is 13 amino acids. The germline V gene has CDR1 ENHRY and CDR2 SYGVKD. The J segment lost 5 bases and the V segment lost 7 bases, leaving 5 bases of the junction unmatched.

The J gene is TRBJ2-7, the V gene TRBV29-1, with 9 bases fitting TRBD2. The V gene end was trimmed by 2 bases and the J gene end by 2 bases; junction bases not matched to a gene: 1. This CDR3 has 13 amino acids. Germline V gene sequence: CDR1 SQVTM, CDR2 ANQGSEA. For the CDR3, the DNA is TGCAGCGTTGAAATAGCGGGAGCCTACGAGCAGTACTTC. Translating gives CSVEIAGAYEQYF.

CDR3 nucleotide sequence: TGTGCCAGCAGTTACTTGGGGGGAACAGATACGCAGTATTTT. Its protein product is CASSYLGGTDTQYF. The chain combines TRBV6-5 with TRBJ2-3, with D maybe TRBD2 (6 bases). CDR3 length equals 14 residues. Germline CDR1 MNHEY, CDR2 SVGAGI. Trimming took off 1 base at V and 3 bases at J, with 8 bases between the two ends.

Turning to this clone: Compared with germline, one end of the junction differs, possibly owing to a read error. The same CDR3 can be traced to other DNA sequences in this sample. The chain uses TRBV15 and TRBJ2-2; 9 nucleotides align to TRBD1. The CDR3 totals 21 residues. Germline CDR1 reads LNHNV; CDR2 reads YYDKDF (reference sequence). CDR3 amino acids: CATSRDRTEDRGIANTGELFF. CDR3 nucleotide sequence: TGTGCCACCAGCAGAGATCGTACAGAAGACAGGGGGATCGCGAACACAGGGGAGCTGTTTTTT.

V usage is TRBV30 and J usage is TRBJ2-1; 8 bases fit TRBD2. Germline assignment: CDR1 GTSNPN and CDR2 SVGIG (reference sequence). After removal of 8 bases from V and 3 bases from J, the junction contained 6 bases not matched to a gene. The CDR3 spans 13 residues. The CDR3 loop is CAGSGVFYNEQFF. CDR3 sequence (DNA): TGTGCCGGTAGCGGGGTGTTCTACAATGAGCAGTTCTTC.

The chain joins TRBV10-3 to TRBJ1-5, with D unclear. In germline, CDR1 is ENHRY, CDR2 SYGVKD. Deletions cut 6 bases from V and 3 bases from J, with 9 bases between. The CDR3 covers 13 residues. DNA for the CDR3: TGTGCCATCAGGGCCGGGGTCAATCAGCCCCAGCATTTT. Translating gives CAIRAGVNQPQHF.

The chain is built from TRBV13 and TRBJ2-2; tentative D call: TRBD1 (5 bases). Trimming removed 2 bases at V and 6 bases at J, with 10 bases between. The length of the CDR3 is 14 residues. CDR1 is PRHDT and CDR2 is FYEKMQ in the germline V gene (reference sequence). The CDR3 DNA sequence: TGTGCCAGCAGCTTATCCAAGGGGCCCGGGGAGCTGTTTTTT. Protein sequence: CASSLSKGPGELFF.

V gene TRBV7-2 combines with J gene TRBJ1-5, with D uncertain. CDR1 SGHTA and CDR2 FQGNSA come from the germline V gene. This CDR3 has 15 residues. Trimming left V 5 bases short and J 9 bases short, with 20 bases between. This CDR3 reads CASSPTAGSTRPQHF. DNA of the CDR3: TGTGCCAGCAGCCCCACGGCGGGTAGTACAAGGCCCCAGCATTTT.

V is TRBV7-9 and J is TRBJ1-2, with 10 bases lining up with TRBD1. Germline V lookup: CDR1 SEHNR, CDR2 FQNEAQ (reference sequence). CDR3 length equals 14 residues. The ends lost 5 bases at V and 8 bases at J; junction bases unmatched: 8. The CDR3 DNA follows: TGTGCCAGCAGCCCCGAAGTGACAGGGGGCGGCTACACCTTC. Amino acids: CASSPEVTGGGYTF. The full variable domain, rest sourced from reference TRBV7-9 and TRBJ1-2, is DTGVSQNPRHKITKRGQNVTFRCDPISEHNRLYWYRQTLGQGPEFLTYFQNEAQLEKSRLLSDRFSAERPKGSFSTLEIQRTEQGDSAMYLCASSPEVTGGGYTFGSGTRLTVV.

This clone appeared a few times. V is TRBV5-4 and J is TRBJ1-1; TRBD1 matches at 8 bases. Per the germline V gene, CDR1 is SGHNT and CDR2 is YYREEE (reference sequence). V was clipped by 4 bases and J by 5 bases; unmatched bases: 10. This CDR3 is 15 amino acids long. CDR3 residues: CASSLGQGVWTEAFF. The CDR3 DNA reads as TGTGCCAGCAGCCTCGGACAGGGAGTTTGGACTGAAGCTTTCTTT.

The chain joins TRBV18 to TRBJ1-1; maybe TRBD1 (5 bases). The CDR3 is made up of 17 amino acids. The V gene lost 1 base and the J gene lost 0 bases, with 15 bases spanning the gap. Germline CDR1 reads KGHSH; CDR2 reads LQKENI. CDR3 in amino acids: CASSPLRDSPMNTEAFF. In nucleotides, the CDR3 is TGTGCCAGCTCACCACTACGCGACAGTCCCATGAACACTGAAGCTTTCTTT.

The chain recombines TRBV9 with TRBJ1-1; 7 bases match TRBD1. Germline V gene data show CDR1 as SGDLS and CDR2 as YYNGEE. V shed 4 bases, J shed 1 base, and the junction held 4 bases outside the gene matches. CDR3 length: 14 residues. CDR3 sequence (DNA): TGTGCCAGCAGCCTAGGGACAGCGAACACTGAAGCTTTCTTT. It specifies CASSLGTANTEAFF.

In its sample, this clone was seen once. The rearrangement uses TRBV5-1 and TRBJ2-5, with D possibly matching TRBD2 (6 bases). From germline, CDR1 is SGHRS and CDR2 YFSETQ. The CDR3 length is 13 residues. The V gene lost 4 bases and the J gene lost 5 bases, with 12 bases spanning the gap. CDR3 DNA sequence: TGCGCCAGCAGCGCGGGACCGTCGGAGACCCAGTACTTC. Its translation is CASSAGPSETQYF.

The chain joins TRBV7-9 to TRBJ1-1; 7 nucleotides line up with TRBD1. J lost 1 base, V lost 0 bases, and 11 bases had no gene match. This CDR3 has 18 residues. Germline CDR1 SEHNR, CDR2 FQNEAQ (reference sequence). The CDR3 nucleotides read TGTGCCAGCAGCTTAGCTAAGGGGGCCGCGTCAAAGAACACTGAAGCTTTCTTT. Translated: CASSLAKGAASKNTEAFF.

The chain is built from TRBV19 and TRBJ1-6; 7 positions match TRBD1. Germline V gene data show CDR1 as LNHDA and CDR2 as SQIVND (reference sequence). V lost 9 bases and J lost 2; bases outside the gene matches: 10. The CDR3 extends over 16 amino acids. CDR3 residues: CASESRGGAYNSPLHF. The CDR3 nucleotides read TGTGCCAGCGAAAGTAGAGGGGGCGCCTATAATTCACCCCTCCACTTT.

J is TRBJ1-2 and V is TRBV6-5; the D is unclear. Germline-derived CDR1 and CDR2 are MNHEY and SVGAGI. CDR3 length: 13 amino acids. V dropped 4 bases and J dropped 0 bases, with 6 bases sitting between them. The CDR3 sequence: CASSFGANYGYTF. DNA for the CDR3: TGTGCCAGCAGTTTCGGAGCTAACTATGGCTACACCTTC.

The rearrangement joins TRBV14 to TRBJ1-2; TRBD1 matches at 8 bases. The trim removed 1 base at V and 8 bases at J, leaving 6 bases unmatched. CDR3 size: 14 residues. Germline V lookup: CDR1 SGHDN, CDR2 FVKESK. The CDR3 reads CASSQGPGGGGYTF. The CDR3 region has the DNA TGTGCCAGCAGCCAAGGGCCAGGGGGCGGCGGCTACACCTTC.

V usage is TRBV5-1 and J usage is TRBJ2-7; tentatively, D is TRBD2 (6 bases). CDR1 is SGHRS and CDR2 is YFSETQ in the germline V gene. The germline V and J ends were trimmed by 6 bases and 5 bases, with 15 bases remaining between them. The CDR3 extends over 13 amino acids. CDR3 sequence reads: CASKRRDGHEQYF. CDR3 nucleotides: TGCGCCAGCAAGAGGCGGGATGGCCACGAGCAGTACTTC.

DNA for the CDR3: TGTGCAAGTCGCTTAAGTCCCCCGACGGAGACCCCTCACGAGCAGTACTTC. Protein sequence: CASRLSPPTETPHEQYF. The chain employs TRBV12-2 and TRBJ2-7; whether TRBD2, the table's D call, matches the DNA was not checked. TRBV12-2 constitutes a pseudogene. CDR3 size: 17 residues.

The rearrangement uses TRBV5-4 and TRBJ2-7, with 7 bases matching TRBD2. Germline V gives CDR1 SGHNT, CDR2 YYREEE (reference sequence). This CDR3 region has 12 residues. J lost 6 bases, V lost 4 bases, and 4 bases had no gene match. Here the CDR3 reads CASSSGAGEQYF. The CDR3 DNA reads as TGTGCCAGCAGCAGCGGGGCCGGCGAGCAGTACTTC.

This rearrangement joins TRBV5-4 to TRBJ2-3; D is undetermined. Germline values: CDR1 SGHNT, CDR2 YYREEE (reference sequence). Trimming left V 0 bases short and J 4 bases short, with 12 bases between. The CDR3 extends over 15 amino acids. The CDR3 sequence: CASSLEPRRADTQYF. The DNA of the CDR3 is TGTGCCAGCAGCTTGGAACCCAGGCGAGCAGATACGCAGTATTTT.

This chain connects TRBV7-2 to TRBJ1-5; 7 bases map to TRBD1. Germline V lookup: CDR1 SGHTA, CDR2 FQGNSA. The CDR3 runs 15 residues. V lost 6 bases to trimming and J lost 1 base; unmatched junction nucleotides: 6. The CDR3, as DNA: TGTGCCAGCAGTTTCACAGGGGTAAGCAATCAGCCCCAGCATTTT. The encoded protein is CASSFTGVSNQPQHF.

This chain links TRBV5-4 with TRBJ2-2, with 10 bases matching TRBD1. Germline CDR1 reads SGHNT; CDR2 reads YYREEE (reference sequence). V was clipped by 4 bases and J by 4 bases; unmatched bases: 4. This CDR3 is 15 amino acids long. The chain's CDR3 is CASSGRTGGTGELFF. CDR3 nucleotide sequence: TGTGCCAGCAGCGGCCGGACAGGGGGCACCGGGGAGCTGTTTTTT.

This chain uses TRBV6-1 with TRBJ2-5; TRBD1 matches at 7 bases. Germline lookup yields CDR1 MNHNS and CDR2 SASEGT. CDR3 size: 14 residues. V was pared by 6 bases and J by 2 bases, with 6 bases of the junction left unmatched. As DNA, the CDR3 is TGTGCCAGCAGGACAGGGTTGAGACAAGAGACCCAGTACTTC. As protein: CASRTGLRQETQYF.

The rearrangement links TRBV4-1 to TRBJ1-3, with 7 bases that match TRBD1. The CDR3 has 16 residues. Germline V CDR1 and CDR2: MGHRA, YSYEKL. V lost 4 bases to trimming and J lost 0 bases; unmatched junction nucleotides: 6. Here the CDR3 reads CASSRGTVASGNTIYF. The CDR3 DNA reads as TGCGCCAGCAGCCGCGGGACAGTTGCCTCTGGAAACACCATATATTTT.